Listed here are 13 T cell receptor beta chains from one sample, sequenced in a study of blood T cell repertoires in COVID-19. Libraries were prepared by immunoSEQ multiplex PCR; TCRdb keeps only in-frame clonotypes and omits some of them. The sample shows approximately 270,000 clones, roughly 80% of them seen only once. Sample: peripheral blood. These receptors were taken from an elderly man with acute or convalescent COVID-19.

The chain employs TRBV19 and TRBJ2-3, with unresolved D. The V gene's germline CDR1 is LNHDA and CDR2 SQIVND (reference sequence). The ends were cut back, 6 bases at V and 0 bases at J, with 7 bases in the middle. The CDR3 extends over 13 amino acids. CDR3: CASRLFSTDTQYF. The CDR3 nucleotides are TGTGCCAGTAGGTTATTCAGCACAGATACGCAGTATTTT.

The V call is TRBV11-2, the J call TRBJ2-2, with D possibly TRBD2 on 6 matching bases. CDR3 length: 16 residues. The V end was cut by 1 base, the J end by 3 bases, with 12 bases between. Germline V lookup: CDR1 SGHAT, CDR2 FQNNGV. CDR3 coding DNA: TGTGCCAGCAGCTTAGTTGGCGGGGCTTACACCGGGGAGCTGTTTTTT. As protein: CASSLVGGAYTGELFF.

V and J are TRBV13 and TRBJ2-7; 12 nucleotides agree with TRBD1. Trimming removed 4 bases from V and 3 bases from J; junction bases left unmatched: 4. The CDR3 is made up of 15 amino acids. Per the germline V gene, CDR1 is PRHDT and CDR2 is FYEKMQ (reference sequence). The CDR3: CASSWGQGAFYEQYF. CDR3 in DNA: TGTGCCAGCAGCTGGGGACAGGGGGCCTTCTACGAGCAGTACTTC.

This clone was observed a few times. The chain combines TRBV7-8 with TRBJ1-5; weak D call: TRBD1 (5 bases). Trimming took 4 bases from V and 0 from J, leaving 16 bases between them. The CDR3 loop spans 17 amino acids. From germline, CDR1 is SGHVS and CDR2 FQNEAQ. The CDR3 region is CASSSTTGTYSNQPQHF. The CDR3 region has the DNA TGTGCCAGCAGCTCGACCACAGGAACTTATAGCAATCAGCCCCAGCATTTT.

The chain recombines TRBV5-1 with TRBJ1-3; D not resolved. The CDR3 has 14 amino acids. CDR1 and CDR2 (germline): SGHRS, YFSETQ. Trimming shortened V by 1 base and J by 0 bases, and 5 bases separated the two germline ends. The CDR3 bases are TGCGCCAGCAGCTTGTCCAGCTCTGGAAACACCATATATTTT. Its translation is CASSLSSSGNTIYF.

This rearrangement joins TRBV6-5 to TRBJ2-1; weak D call: TRBD2 (6 bases). Germline V gene sequence: CDR1 MNHEY, CDR2 SVGAGI. V lost 4 bases to trimming and J lost 3 bases, with 13 bases between them. The CDR3 consists of 15 residues. CDR3 residues: CASSFTTRSYNEQFF. The CDR3 DNA follows: TGTGCCAGCAGTTTTACGACTAGGAGCTACAATGAGCAGTTCTTC.

The CDR3 loop is CASSRRQGREKLFF. DNA for the CDR3: TGTGCCAGCAGCCGTCGACAGGGGAGAGAAAAACTGTTTTTT. The chain employs TRBV11-1 and TRBJ1-4, with 8 bases that match TRBD1. CDR3 length: 14 residues. Germline CDR1 and CDR2: SGHAT and FQDESV (reference sequence). J gave up 8 bases and V 5 bases, and 7 bases lay outside the gene matches.

This sequence joins TRBV12-3 or TRBV12-4 and TRBJ1-1; D gene uncertain. With 3 bases removed from V and 5 bases from J, the gap between germline ends came to 7 bases. This CDR3 has 12 amino acids. This chain's CDR3 is CASSFSRTEAFF. The CDR3 nucleotides are TGTGCCAGCAGTTTCAGCAGGACTGAAGCTTTCTTT.

This chain joins TRBV7-2 and TRBJ2-2; TRBD1 aligns across 7 bases. The CDR3 runs to 15 residues. V shed 5 bases, J shed 1 base, and the junction held 4 bases outside the gene matches. CDR1 is SGHTA, CDR2 FQGNSA, per germline. In DNA, the CDR3 is TGTGCCAGCAGCACCCGACAGGGGAACACCGGGGAGCTGTTTTTT. This gives the protein CASSTRQGNTGELFF.

CDR3 sequence reads: CAIREGGFMNTEAFF. CDR3 nucleotide sequence: TGTGCCATCAGGGAGGGGGGGTTCATGAACACTGAAGCTTTCTTT. The chain uses TRBV10-3 and TRBJ1-1; D may be TRBD1 (6 bases). The germline V and J ends were trimmed by 6 bases and 0 bases, with 14 bases remaining between them. Looked up from germline, CDR1 is ENHRY and CDR2 is SYGVKD. This CDR3 is 15 amino acids long.

The count of this clone is one. This chain uses TRBV29-1 with TRBJ1-4, with 7 bases that match TRBD1. The V gene's germline CDR1 is SQVTM and CDR2 ANQGSEA. This CDR3 has 18 amino acids. With V trimmed by 7 bases and J by 8 bases, 25 bases remained unmatched. The CDR3: CSATRQGLIRGPREKLFF. Here the CDR3 DNA reads TGCAGCGCCACTCGACAGGGCCTTATTCGAGGGCCTAGGGAAAAACTGTTTTTT.

The chain has TRBV7-9 and TRBJ2-5; the match to TRBD2 covers 16 bases. This CDR3 spans 23 amino acids. CDR1 is SEHNR and CDR2 is FQNEAQ in the germline V gene (reference sequence). Trimming at V came to 7 bases and at J to 4 bases, leaving 27 bases not matched to a gene. The chain's CDR3 is CASTPWGRGGTSGRAKHRETQYF. As DNA, the CDR3 is TGTGCCAGCACCCCTTGGGGCAGGGGGGGGACTAGCGGGAGGGCTAAGCACCGAGAGACCCAGTACTTC.

The chain employs TRBV6-5 and TRBJ2-7; perhaps TRBD1 as D (5 bases). The V gene's germline CDR1 is MNHEY and CDR2 SVGAGI. The CDR3 extends over 15 amino acids. Trimming took off 6 bases at V and 3 bases at J, with 18 bases between the two ends. CDR3 DNA sequence: TGTGCCAGCAGCCCCACCGGCGGCAGGGTCTACGAGCAGTACTTC. Protein: CASSPTGGRVYEQYF.